What follows are 9 T cell receptor beta chains derived from one specimen sequenced in a study of blood T cell repertoires in COVID-19. The assay was immunoSEQ multiplex PCR, and TCRdb's table has in-frame clones only and misses some. Among fewer than 150,000 clones listed, more than 80% were seen once. The sequencing sample was made of peripheral blood. The receptors were gathered from a woman in her 40s with acute or convalescent COVID-19.

The chain carries TRBV7-9 and TRBJ1-2, with D unresolved. The CDR3 covers 12 residues. The germline V and J ends were trimmed by 5 bases and 8 bases, with 12 bases remaining between them. Germline V gives CDR1 SEHNR, CDR2 FQNEAQ (reference sequence). Written as DNA, the CDR3 is TGTGCCAGCAGCCACGAGGGCGGGGGCTACACCTTC. It translates to CASSHEGGGYTF.

This sequence joins TRBV7-9 and TRBJ2-3; 8 bases fit TRBD2. After removal of 4 bases from V and 8 bases from J, the junction contained 2 bases not matched to a gene. CDR3 length: 12 residues. The germline gives CDR1 SEHNR, CDR2 FQNEAQ (reference sequence). CDR3 nucleotide sequence: TGTGCCAGCAGCTCCCGGGGGGGTACGCAGTATTTT. As protein: CASSSRGGTQYF.

This clone was counted only a few times. The genes are TRBV30 and TRBJ1-2; D might be TRBD1 (6 bases). V gave up 1 base and J gave up 8 bases, with 23 bases separating them. The length of the CDR3 is 16 residues. Germline V gene sequence: CDR1 GTSNPN, CDR2 SVGIG (reference sequence). CDR3 sequence reads: CAWSEGLGAQGRGYTF. CDR3 coding DNA: TGTGCCTGGAGTGAAGGTCTCGGTGCACAGGGACGGGGCTACACCTTC.

This chain links TRBV7-2 with TRBJ2-1; TRBD2 matches at 7 bases. The length of the CDR3 is 15 residues. The V gene end was trimmed by 1 base and the J gene end by 14 bases; junction bases not matched to a gene: 14. The germline CDR1 and CDR2 sequences are SGHTA and FQGNSA. CDR3 sequence (DNA): TGTGCCAGCAGCTTAGTGGGAGGGGTAGGACACTCAGAGTTCTTC. Translation gives CASSLVGGVGHSEFF. Full variable domain (missing parts from reference TRBV7-2 and TRBJ2-1): GAGVSQSPSNKVTEKGKDVELRCDPISGHTALYWYRQSLGQGLEFLIYFQGNSAPDKSGLPSDRFSAERTGGSVSTLTIQRTQQEDSAVYLCASSLVGGVGHSEFFGPGTRLTVL.

The V gene is TRBV7-2, the J gene TRBJ2-1; 15 bases are shared with TRBD2. J lost 9 bases, V lost 4 bases, and 10 bases had no gene match. Germline-derived CDR1 and CDR2 are SGHTA and FQGNSA. The CDR3 extends over 17 amino acids. This CDR3 reads CASSSNTPGLAGGEQFF. DNA for the CDR3: TGTGCCAGCAGCTCTAATACACCGGGACTAGCGGGGGGTGAGCAGTTCTTC.

The rearrangement joins TRBV30 to TRBJ2-3, with 7 bases identical to TRBD2. This CDR3 has 15 amino acids. The V segment lost 0 bases and the J segment 4 bases; nucleotides outside the gene matches: 7. The germline V gene has CDR1 GTSNPN and CDR2 SVGIG (reference sequence). The CDR3 nucleotides are TGTGCCTGGAGTGTACAGGTGGGGGGGGCAGATACGCAGTATTTT. Translating gives CAWSVQVGGADTQYF.

The chain joins TRBV18 to TRBJ2-2, with 9 bases matching TRBD1. Germline V CDR1 and CDR2: KGHSH, LQKENI. J was trimmed by 4 bases and V by 2 bases; bases with no gene match: 11. CDR3 length: 18 amino acids. The CDR3: CASSPKGLQGAATGELFF. The CDR3 region has the DNA TGTGCCAGCTCACCAAAGGGGCTACAGGGGGCGGCCACCGGGGAGCTGTTTTTT. The full variable domain, in which reference TRBV18 and TRBJ2-2 provide the parts outside the CDR3, is NAGVMQNPRHLVRRRGQEARLRCSPMKGHSHVYWYRQLPEEGLKFMVYLQKENIIDESGMPKERFSAEFPKEGPSILRIQQVVRGDSAAYFCASSPKGLQGAATGELFFGEGSRLTVL.

This clone was picked up one time. V usage is TRBV5-4 and J usage is TRBJ1-2; the D gene is possibly TRBD1 (6 bases). In germline, CDR1 is SGHNT, CDR2 YYREEE (reference sequence). With 1 base removed from V and 9 bases from J, the gap between germline ends came to 19 bases. CDR3 size: 15 residues. This CDR3 is CASSLRDTMVLSYTF. CDR3 coding DNA: TGTGCCAGCAGCTTGCGGGACACCATGGTTTTGAGCTACACCTTC.

This CDR3 reads CASSLVNPYEQYF. CDR3 bases: TGTGCCAGCAGTTTAGTTAATCCCTACGAGCAGTACTTC. The gene calls are TRBV28 and TRBJ2-7; D is unresolved. Trimming cost V 2 bases and J 2 bases, with 7 bases left between them. Germline V lookup: CDR1 MDHEN, CDR2 SYDVKM. The CDR3 is 13 amino acids.